Sequencing of this T cell receptor (beta chain) was carried out in a study (dated by TCRdb to between 2014 and 2016). About the full investigation: The study set out to test whether tumor-infiltrating Tregs in breast cancer get recruited from blood Tregs or are instead converted in situ from other CD4+ T cell subsets.

Full-length TCR variable regions were amplified by 5' RACE PCR using constant-region reverse primers, and then by semi-nested PCR using Nested Universal Primer A. Using the ReliaPrep RNA Cell Miniprep System, total RNA was extracted, and the SMARTer RACE 5'/3' Kit was then used to reverse transcribe the RNA into 5'RACE-ready cDNA. Full-length TCR alpha and beta libraries were barcoded with multiplex adaptors and sequenced on an Illumina MiSeq. The original methods were these. For each of nine subset-tissue groups, sequencing data from the five patients were pooled, and the groups were then compared using unsupervised clustering of TCR gene usage. The Morisita-Horn index was used to calculate repertoire similarity, with shared sequences weighted by how much each contributed to each repertoire. TCRdb handled the public reads itself, with Q25 trimming in fastp and clone calling in MiXCR, and kept productive beta chains. Every CDR3 protein is listed once, alongside the most common genes and DNA of its rows. TCRdb, not the authors, supplied the V and J calls. In this sample the table shows roughly 5,900 distinct CDR3 sequences, 69% of which occur a single time. The leading ten clones occupy 3.5% to 4.5% of the sample.

Details on this clonotype: Its antigen target is currently unknown. The record has no base qualities; no much larger clone is one base away.

The memory CD4+ T cell population was isolated based on a CD4+CD45RO+CD25- phenotype. Tregs, naive and memory CD4+ T cells from tumor, blood and ipsilateral draining lymph nodes of a handful of breast cancer patients underwent full-length TCR alpha and beta sequencing. Tumor tissue and lymph nodes obtained from ipsilateral axillary dissection were perfused with PBS, minced and then digested with collagenase I and hyaluronidase. Ficoll density gradient centrifugation was used to isolate mononuclear cells from either lymph nodes or about 49 ml of peripheral blood. FACS confirmed that the sorted cell populations were more than 90% pure. What the research found in general, with its limitations: In terms of TCR gene usage, tumor memory CD4+ T cells clustered together with blood and lymph node memory CD4+ cells, as well as with lymph node naive CD4+ cells. The validation in the larger cohort was limited to a single TCR beta V-J rearrangement instead of whole repertoires. The greatest overlap of tumor-infiltrating Treg TCR alpha and beta sequences was with tumor naive CD4+ T cells, followed next by blood naive CD4+ T cells.

Trimming takes 7 bases from V and 5 bases from J, and the germline ends sit 11 bases apart. The CDR3 covers 13 residues, taking in both the cysteine and the phenylalanine. This entry keeps only the CDR3 DNA: 39 bases, framed from base 1. The germline V gene (reference sequence) gives CDR1 as MNHNY and CDR2 as SVGAGI. Sequenced sample: memory CD4+ T cells sorted from a lymph node. The cell subset or site label corresponds to: memory CD4+ T cells, CD4+CD45RO+CD25-. The chain joins TRBV6-6 to TRBJ1-4; the D gene cannot be resolved reliably. The sequence was collected from a female donor with breast cancer. Here the CDR3 is given as CASTSRANEKLFF. DNA sequence: TGTGCCAGCACCTCTAGGGCCAATGAAAAACTGTTTTTT.